These T cell receptor beta chains were read from a single sample in a study of STAT5B mutations in CD4+ large granular lymphocyte leukemia. Sequenced by immunoSEQ multiplex PCR; TCRdb stores in-frame clones only, minus some. Altogether fewer than 35,000 clones are present, roughly 77% being singletons, with the ten largest covering 0.4% to 0.45%. Sequencing input: CD4+ T cells from blood buffy coats. These receptors all stem from a human donor in good health. Each CDR3 is given with its conserved first and last residue. A D gene is named only where the DNA matches it firmly. The size of a clone is reported for some rows only, either as once, few or many, or as a class for expanded clones.

j_call | d_call | v_call | clone_size | cdr3_aa | cdr3_nt
TRBJ2-3 | . | TRBV2 | . | CASSEWSTDTQYF | TGTGCCAGCAGTGAGTGGAGCACAGATACGCAGTATTTT
TRBJ1-6 | TRBD1 | TRBV10-3 | . | CAISKGQSSYNSPLHF | TGTGCCATCAGTAAGGGACAGAGCTCCTATAATTCACCCCTCCACTTT
TRBJ2-7 | . | TRBV6-5 | . | CALSGLLPVEQYF | TGTGCATTGTCGGGACTCCTCCCGGTGGAGCAGTACTTC
TRBJ1-1 | . | TRBV18 | . | CASSPDTKNTEAFF | TGTGCCAGCTCACCGGACACCAAGAACACTGAAGCTTTCTTT
TRBJ2-6 | . | TRBV6-5 | . | CASSLTHGANVLTF | TGTGCCAGCAGTCTAACCCACGGGGCCAACGTCCTGACTTTC
TRBJ2-1 | . | TRBV28 | once | CASSLGLTNEQFF | TGTGCCAGCAGTTTGGGACTTACTAATGAGCAGTTCTTC
TRBJ1-2 | TRBD1 | TRBV7-3 | . | CASSLGQGVAYGYTF | TGTGCCAGCAGCCTCGGACAGGGGGTTGCCTATGGCTACACCTTC
TRBJ2-3 | TRBD2 | TRBV2 | . | CASSASGGAVSDTQYF | TGTGCCAGCAGTGCTAGCGGGGGGGCCGTTTCAGATACGCAGTATTTT
TRBJ1-2 | TRBD1 | TRBV5-4 | . | CASSYQGVNYGYTF | TGTGCCAGCAGCTACCAGGGGGTAAACTATGGCTACACCTTC
TRBJ2-5 | . | TRBV10-3 | . | CAISEAGWETQYF | TGTGCCATCAGTGAGGCAGGCTGGGAGACCCAGTACTTC
TRBJ1-1 | . | TRBV6-5 | . | CASSYKGKRFGTEAFF | TGTGCCAGCAGTTACAAGGGGAAGCGATTTGGCACTGAAGCTTTCTTT
TRBJ1-6 | TRBD1 | TRBV2 | . | CASSDRQGAYNSPLHF | TGTGCCAGCAGTGACAGACAGGGTGCCTATAATTCACCCCTCCACTTT
TRBJ1-5 | TRBD1 | TRBV6-5 | few | CASSLGQAPNQPQHF | TGTGCCAGCAGTTTGGGACAGGCTCCCAATCAGCCCCAGCATTTT
TRBJ1-5 | TRBD1 | TRBV19 | . | CASSMGQGVRKPQHF | TGTGCCAGTAGTATGGGACAGGGAGTCAGGAAGCCCCAGCATTTT
TRBJ1-5 | . | TRBV27 | few | CASRSTGKDQPQHF | TGTGCCAGCAGATCTACAGGGAAGGATCAGCCCCAGCATTTT
TRBJ2-7 | TRBD1 | TRBV5-5 | few | CASSLDRGLKGYEQYF | TGTGCCAGCAGCCTTGACAGGGGGCTCAAGGGCTACGAGCAGTACTTC
TRBJ1-1 | . | TRBV28 | few | CASSLPHEFAEAFF | TGTGCCAGCAGTTTACCCCACGAGTTTGCTGAAGCTTTCTTT
TRBJ1-3 | . | TRBV9 | . | CASSLDGAPGDTIYF | TGTGCCAGCAGTCTGGACGGAGCCCCCGGGGACACCATATATTTT
TRBJ2-3 | . | TRBV30 | . | CAWRVLSAVNTQYF | TGTGCCTGGAGGGTCTTATCGGCAGTAAATACGCAGTATTTT
TRBJ2-7 | TRBD2 | TRBV11-2 | . | CASSPRTSGASYEQYF | TGTGCCAGCAGCCCACGGACTAGCGGGGCCTCCTACGAGCAGTACTTC
TRBJ2-1 | . | TRBV7-2 | . | CASSALRGFAGSQFF | TGTGCCAGCAGCGCGCTCCGTGGTTTTGCGGGCTCGCAGTTCTTC
TRBJ1-4 | TRBD1 | TRBV28 | few | CASSSPGQGQKLFF | TGTGCCAGCAGCTCACCGGGACAGGGTCAAAAACTGTTTTTT
TRBJ2-5 | TRBD2 | TRBV4-2 | . | CASSQDRSGGGETQYF | TGTGCCAGCAGCCAAGATCGTAGCGGGGGCGGAGAGACCCAGTACTTC
TRBJ1-6 | TRBD1 | TRBV9 | few | CASSVDMDRGSPLHF | TGTGCCAGCAGCGTAGATATGGACAGGGGCTCACCCCTCCACTTT
TRBJ1-2 | . | TRBV20-1 | . | CSSRDPPGYTF | TGCAGTTCCCGAGATCCCCCCGGCTACACCTTC